Listed here are 26 T cell receptor beta chains from one sample, sequenced in a study of T cell responses to AZD1222 COVID-19 vaccine (dated by TCRdb to the early 2020s). This specimen's time point label, interpreted: about 28 days (+/-7) after the second vaccine dose. The library was obtained by the immunoSEQ multiplex PCR assay. In TCRdb, the immuneACCESS table is reduced to in-frame sequences with V and J assigned. These tables do not hold every clone; where another copy was compared, an unresolved V gene accounts for under half, and the others remain unexplained. In all, the sample holds approximately 99,000 clones, and roughly 92% of those were seen once. The ten largest clones add up to 6.5% to 10% of the sample. The sample consisted of peripheral blood, taken 28 days after the second AZD1222 dose. The receptors shown here come from an adult who received the AZD1222 COVID-19 vaccine.

This clone has just one count. The chain links TRBV7-3 to TRBJ2-1, with TRBD1 as a possible D gene (7 bases). The ends were cut back, 1 base at V and 6 bases at J, with 13 bases in the middle. This CDR3 is built from 15 residues. Germline V gives CDR1 SGHTA, CDR2 FQGTGA. The CDR3 DNA follows: TGTGCCAGCAGCTTAAGTGCGGGACAGTTCAATGAGCAGTTCTTC. Translation gives CASSLSAGQFNEQFF.

This clone was recorded at least ten times. This chain connects TRBV6-2 or TRBV6-3 to TRBJ2-2, with TRBD1 matching over 7 bases. This CDR3 is built from 19 residues. Germline CDR1 MNHEY, CDR2 SVGEGT. The junction had 20 bases not matched to a gene; V was cut back by 4 bases and J by 6 bases. For the CDR3, the DNA is TGTGCCAGCAGTTCTCCGGGACAGATCTTGGATCAGAGCGCCGGGGAGCTGTTTTTT. This gives the protein CASSSPGQILDQSAGELFF.

This sequence joins TRBV19 and TRBJ1-2; 7 bases match TRBD1. In germline, CDR1 is LNHDA, CDR2 SQIVND (reference sequence). V lost 3 bases to trimming and J lost 4 bases; unmatched junction nucleotides: 8. The CDR3 runs 15 residues. The CDR3 sequence is CASSIMAGQVYGYTF. The CDR3 DNA follows: TGTGCCAGTAGTATCATGGCTGGACAGGTCTATGGCTACACCTTC.

The V and J genes are TRBV7-2 and TRBJ1-2; D uncertain. Trimming stripped 5 bases from V and 4 bases from J, with 29 bases between. The CDR3 consists of 19 residues. Germline assignment: CDR1 SGHTA and CDR2 FQGNSA. CDR3 DNA: TGTGCCAGCAGCCCCGAACCTGCGGGAACCATAATCACTTTCTATGGCTACACCTTC. Residues: CASSPEPAGTIITFYGYTF.

This sequence joins TRBV29-1 and TRBJ1-1, with D possibly matching TRBD1 (5 bases). Germline values: CDR1 SQVTM, CDR2 ANQGSEA. The CDR3 consists of 14 residues. V dropped 8 bases and J dropped 1 base, with 17 bases sitting between them. CDR3 sequence: CSSGDRSPNTEAFF. The CDR3 nucleotides read TGCAGCTCCGGGGACCGGTCACCGAACACTGAAGCTTTCTTT.

The chain is built from TRBV5-6 and TRBJ2-1; 12 bases fit TRBD2. Unmatched junction bases numbered 9, after V lost 4 bases and J lost 7 bases. Germline CDR1 reads SGHDT; CDR2 reads YYEEEE. The CDR3 runs 16 residues. This CDR3 reads CASSPGLAGPRNEQFF. The CDR3 DNA follows: TGTGCCAGCAGCCCGGGACTAGCGGGCCCAAGGAATGAGCAGTTCTTC. Supplemented by reference TRBV5-6 and TRBJ2-1, the full variable domain reads DAGVTQSPTHLIKTRGQQVTLRCSPKSGHDTVSWYQQALGQGPQFIFQYYEEEERQRGNFPDRFSGHQFPNYSSELNVNALLLGDSALYLCASSPGLAGPRNEQFFGPGTRLTVL.

The chain joins TRBV6-5 to TRBJ2-1; no clear D gene. This CDR3 is 12 amino acids long. Trimming cost V 10 bases and J 7 bases, with 14 bases left between them. Germline CDR1 reads MNHEY; CDR2 reads SVGAGI. CDR3 bases: TGTGCCACCTACCACGCGGCGAATGAGCAGTTCTTC. Amino acids: CATYHAANEQFF.

This clone was seen a few times. The chain employs TRBV6-5 and TRBJ2-7; unclear D gene. V was pared by 9 bases and J by 3 bases, with 9 bases between. Germline V CDR1 and CDR2: MNHEY, SVGAGI. This CDR3 is built from 11 residues. The CDR3 loop is CASRTGYEQYF. The CDR3 nucleotides read TGTGCCAGTCGAACGGGCTACGAGCAGTACTTC.

The CDR3 DNA sequence: TGTGCCAGCAGCTTGGCCCGGGGGGGCATGAACACTGAAGCTTTCTTT. Protein: CASSLARGGMNTEAFF. V is TRBV5-4 and J is TRBJ1-1, with D possibly TRBD1 on 6 matching bases. The CDR3 length is 16 residues. In germline, CDR1 is SGHNT, CDR2 YYREEE (reference sequence). V gave up 0 bases and J gave up 0 bases, with 12 bases separating them.

The chain recombines TRBV27 with TRBJ2-3; D unclear. CDR1 and CDR2 from the germline V gene are MNHEY and SMNVEV (reference sequence). V was shortened by 5 bases and J by 2 bases, with 5 bases between the two germline ends. The CDR3 contains 12 residues. The CDR3 protein is CASSVDTDTQYF. The CDR3 DNA is TGTGCCAGCAGTGTGGACACAGATACGCAGTATTTT.

The chain combines TRBV2 with TRBJ2-3; no clear D gene. The length of the CDR3 is 12 residues. V lost 5 bases to trimming and J lost 3 bases, with 6 bases between them. CDR1 and CDR2 (germline): SNHLY, FYNNEI. The chain's CDR3 is CASSLETDTQYF. CDR3 nucleotides: TGTGCCAGCAGTCTGGAAACAGATACGCAGTATTTT.

The genes are TRBV9 and TRBJ2-6; D remains unclear. The CDR3 sequence is 16 residues long. Germline values: CDR1 SGDLS, CDR2 YYNGEE. V was shortened by 4 bases and J by 0 bases, with 11 bases between the two germline ends. The CDR3 here is CASSKRHNSGANVLTF. The CDR3 DNA follows: TGTGCCAGCAGCAAGAGACACAACTCTGGGGCCAACGTCCTGACTTTC.

CDR3 in amino acids: CASSQIFTDNPLYGYTF. CDR3 bases: TGTGCCAGCAGCCAAATTTTTACGGACAACCCTTTGTATGGCTACACCTTC. The chain is built from TRBV4-2 and TRBJ1-2; possible D gene TRBD1, 5 bases. Germline lookup yields CDR1 LGHNA and CDR2 YNFKEQ. The CDR3 sequence is 17 residues long. V lost 2 bases and J 5 bases, leaving 21 bases between the germline ends.

The chain couples TRBV20-1 to TRBJ1-1, with D hard to call. This CDR3 contains 13 residues. The germline V and J ends were trimmed by 3 bases and 1 base, with 9 bases remaining between them. CDR1 and CDR2 from the germline V gene are DFQATT and SNEGSKA (reference sequence). The CDR3 DNA is TGCAGTGCTAGTTCCGGCAGGAACACTGAAGCTTTCTTT. Translating gives CSASSGRNTEAFF.

The gene calls are TRBV2 and TRBJ2-3, with 14 positions matching TRBD2. Trimming cost V 10 bases and J 4 bases; bases outside gene matches: 10. Germline assignment: CDR1 SNHLY and CDR2 FYNNEI. The CDR3 runs 16 residues. CDR3 amino acids: CAIGGGLAGVADTQYF. The CDR3 bases are TGTGCCATAGGAGGGGGACTAGCGGGAGTCGCAGATACGCAGTATTTT.

The chain recombines TRBV25-1 with TRBJ1-2; D is possibly TRBD1 (5 bases). The CDR3 is 14 amino acids. With 3 bases removed from V and 4 bases from J, the gap between germline ends came to 12 bases. Germline V gene lookup returns CDR1 MGHDK and CDR2 SYGVNS. As DNA, the CDR3 is TGTGCCAGCAGTGATATTCAGGGAGGCTATGGCTACACCTTC. Translation: CASSDIQGGYGYTF.

CDR3 sequence reads: CASSKSAPNEQFF. CDR3 in DNA: TGTGCCAGCTCAAAGTCCGCCCCCAATGAGCAGTTCTTC. V usage is TRBV6-6 and J usage is TRBJ2-1; D ambiguous. The ends were cut back, 8 bases at V and 6 bases at J, with 14 bases in the middle. This CDR3 is 13 amino acids long. CDR1 and CDR2 (germline): MNHNY, SVGAGI (reference sequence).

The rearrangement links TRBV4-3 to TRBJ1-6; the D is unclear. CDR1 and CDR2 from the germline V gene are LGHNA and YSLEER. The CDR3 loop spans 15 amino acids. V lost 2 bases and J lost 6, with 11 bases in between. CDR3: CASSQSPAANSPLHF. CDR3 nucleotides: TGCGCCAGCAGCCAAAGTCCTGCAGCTAATTCACCCCTCCACTTT.

The J gene is TRBJ2-1, the V gene TRBV7-8; a possible D gene is TRBD2 (5 bases). There are 14 residues in the CDR3. V lost 5 bases and J lost 8, with 16 bases in between. Germline CDR1 is SGHVS and CDR2 is FQNEAQ. The CDR3, as DNA: TGTGCCAGCAGCCGCCGGGAACTACTCGATGAGCAGTTCTTC. Amino acids: CASSRRELLDEQFF.

The chain links TRBV5-1 to TRBJ2-7; 8 positions match TRBD1. The CDR3 extends over 15 amino acids. CDR1 SGHRS and CDR2 YFSETQ come from the germline V gene. Trimming removed 4 bases from V and 2 bases from J; junction bases left unmatched: 8. The CDR3 here is CASSGPGQVPYEQYF. CDR3 nucleotides: TGCGCCAGCAGCGGACCGGGACAGGTCCCCTACGAGCAGTACTTC.

The V gene is TRBV5-1, the J gene TRBJ2-3; no clear D. V lost 3 bases and J lost 4, with 6 bases in between. The CDR3 contains 12 residues. The germline CDR1 and CDR2 sequences are SGHRS and YFSETQ. CDR3 in DNA: TGCGCCAGCAGCTCCGAGGCAGATACGCAGTATTTT. Amino acids: CASSSEADTQYF. The complete variable domain, with remaining parts taken from reference TRBV5-1 and TRBJ2-3, reads KAGVTQTPRYLIKTRGQQVTLSCSPISGHRSVSWYQQTPGQGLQFLFEYFSETQRNKGNFPGRFSGRQFSNSRSEMNVSTLELGDSALYLCASSSEADTQYFGPGTRLTVL.

V usage is TRBV24-1 and J usage is TRBJ1-2; the match to TRBD1 covers 8 bases. The germline CDR1 and CDR2 sequences are KGHDR and SFDVKD. The CDR3 covers 15 residues. Losses at the gene ends were 4 bases for V and 6 bases for J; bases not matched to a gene: 9. The CDR3 loop is CATSDPRTGQDGYTF. As DNA, the CDR3 is TGTGCCACCAGTGACCCCCGGACAGGGCAGGATGGCTACACCTTC.

The CDR3 region has the DNA TGTGCCAGCAGCCTACGGGACAGTCGGAATGACTACGAGCAGTACTTC. Translated: CASSLRDSRNDYEQYF. This sequence joins TRBV7-8 and TRBJ2-7; 7 nucleotides align to TRBD1. This CDR3 has 16 amino acids. The V and J ends lost 5 bases and 3 bases, in that order; junction bases with no gene match: 13. The germline V gene encodes CDR1 SGHVS and CDR2 FQNEAQ. Combining the CDR3 with reference TRBV7-8 and TRBJ2-7 gives the whole variable domain GAGVSQSPRYKVAKRGQDVALRCDPISGHVSLFWYQQALGQGPEFLTYFQNEAQLDKSGLPSDRFFAERPEGSVSTLKIQRTQQEDSAVYLCASSLRDSRNDYEQYFGPGTRLTVT.

The chain carries TRBV10-1 and TRBJ1-1, with a weak D call TRBD1 (5 bases). The CDR3 runs to 15 residues. V gave up 6 bases and J gave up 1 base, with 15 bases separating them. CDR1 and CDR2 from the germline V gene are WNHNN and SYGVQD (reference sequence). The CDR3 DNA is TGCGCCAGCAGAGGATCCAGGGATGGGAACACTGAAGCTTTCTTT. As protein: CASRGSRDGNTEAFF.

This clone was detected only a few times. The chain uses TRBV7-9 and TRBJ1-2, with TRBD1 identical over 7 bases. The length of the CDR3 is 16 residues. CDR1 is SEHNR, CDR2 FQNEAQ, per germline (reference sequence). The trim removed 4 bases at V and 1 base at J, leaving 9 bases unmatched. CDR3 sequence reads: CASSYSGTAGNYGYTF. CDR3 bases: TGTGCCAGCAGCTATTCCGGGACAGCTGGTAACTATGGCTACACCTTC.

The chain has TRBV7-9 and TRBJ2-3; 9 bases match TRBD2. The CDR3 has 17 amino acids. Trimming cost V 2 bases and J 3 bases; bases outside gene matches: 9. Germline V lookup: CDR1 SEHNR, CDR2 FQNEAQ (reference sequence). The DNA for the CDR3 is TGTGCCAGCAGCTTATTAGCGGGAGAGCAGTATACAGATACGCAGTATTTT. This encodes CASSLLAGEQYTDTQYF.